The clone carrying this T cell receptor beta chain came up many times. The antigen remains undetermined. This specimen comes from a study of T cell repertoires in cytomegalovirus infection. At the level of the study: From public TCR beta signatures came an indication of both CMV infection and matching HLA type. Notes on the study in general: Accumulated public TCR beta family frequency recognized individuals carrying CMV together with the relevant HLA. CMV-specific TCR beta clonotypes restricted by HLA-C were the ones dominating the ex vivo response.

TCRdb recomputed calls from the reads with MiXCR, one row per CDR3 protein. Of 500,000 to 600,000 distinct CDR3 sequences in the sample, about 17% are singletons; the top ten hold more than 20%. The V gene's germline CDR1 is SEHNR and CDR2 FQNEAQ (reference sequence). V was clipped by 5 bases and J by 2 bases; unmatched bases: 6. The CDR3 extends over 16 amino acids. The sequence was collected from a human donor in good health (CMV status not recorded). Some clones in this sample may be carry-over from other donors' samples. The chain employs TRBV7-9 and TRBJ2-2; 9 positions match TRBD1. The sequenced material came from CD8+ T cells from PBMCs. CDR3 region: CASSPKDRGNTGELFF. The CDR3 DNA reads as TGTGCCAGCAGCCCAAAGGACAGGGGAAACACCGGGGAGCTGTTTTTT.